A single sample gave rise to the 13 T cell receptor beta chains below, sequenced in a study of cytomegalovirus exposure and HLA in healthy donors. The PCR ran on 60 Vbeta and 13 Jbeta primers. This table comes from immunoSEQ multiplex PCR, and its TCRdb copy is limited to in-frame clones, with some not included. The profile shows more than 75,000 clones, about 83% of them singletons. Input material: PBMCs. The receptors here all came from a young woman in good health and CMV-seropositive.

The chain joins TRBV30 to TRBJ1-2, with D possibly being TRBD1 (5 bases). In germline, CDR1 is GTSNPN, CDR2 SVGIG (reference sequence). The CDR3 contains 13 residues. Trimming cost V 2 bases and J 5 bases, with 12 bases left between them. CDR3 coding DNA: TGTGCCTGGAGTTTTTCCAGGGTGTATGGCTACACCTTC. Amino acids: CAWSFSRVYGYTF.

V is TRBV7-9 and J is TRBJ2-7, with 7 bases matching TRBD1. The CDR3 sequence is 15 residues long. Germline V CDR1 and CDR2: SEHNR, FQNEAQ (reference sequence). The ends lost 5 bases at V and 3 bases at J; junction bases unmatched: 10. The CDR3 coding sequence is TGTGCCAGCAGCCATGACAGGGTAGGCGGCTACGAGCAGTACTTC. The encoded protein is CASSHDRVGGYEQYF.

This chain uses TRBV6-1 with TRBJ1-2; 12 bases are a match to TRBD1. Germline values: CDR1 MNHNS, CDR2 SASEGT. V trimming: 6 bases; J trimming: 4 bases; junction bases outside the gene matches: 6. CDR3 length: 15 residues. DNA for the CDR3: TGTGCCAGCAGGGCCGGGACAGGGGGCCCCTATGGCTACACCTTC. Its protein product is CASRAGTGGPYGYTF.

This sequence joins TRBV15 and TRBJ2-3; perhaps TRBD2 as D (6 bases). The CDR3 spans 16 residues. Trimming left V 4 bases short and J 0 bases short, with 14 bases between. Per germline, CDR1 LNHNV and CDR2 YYDKDF (reference sequence). The CDR3 is CATSIGLAASTDTQYF. CDR3 nucleotides: TGTGCCACCAGCATAGGTTTAGCGGCAAGCACAGATACGCAGTATTTT. The full variable domain, completed using reference TRBV15 and TRBJ2-3, is DAMVIQNPRYQVTQFGKPVTLSCSQTLNHNVMYWYQQKSSQAPKLLFHYYDKDFNNEADTPDNFQSRRPNTSFCFLDIRSPGLGDTAMYLCATSIGLAASTDTQYFGPGTRLTVL.

This clone appeared a few times. One junction end does not reproduce the germline sequence, and a read error may be involved. CDR3 loop: CASSLTGSENAEAFF. CDR3 DNA sequence: TGCGCCAGCAGCTTGACAGGGTCCGAGAACGCTGAAGCTTTCTTT. The V call is TRBV5-1, the J call TRBJ1-1; D is perhaps TRBD1 (6 bases). This CDR3 region has 15 residues. The V gene's germline CDR1 is SGHRS and CDR2 YFSETQ.

The chain uses TRBV5-6 and TRBJ1-1; 10 bases line up with TRBD1. This CDR3 region has 14 residues. The ends lost 0 bases at V and 6 bases at J; junction bases unmatched: 2. CDR1 and CDR2 (germline): SGHDT, YYEEEE. The CDR3 here is CASSLGTGGAEAFF. The CDR3, as DNA: TGTGCCAGCAGCTTGGGGACAGGGGGGGCTGAAGCTTTCTTT.

The chain recombines TRBV6-5 with TRBJ1-1; 7 bases map to TRBD1. Germline CDR1 and CDR2: MNHEY and SVGAGI. Germline trimming cut 8 bases from V and 0 bases from J; bases unmatched to any gene: 3. The CDR3 consists of 13 residues. The CDR3 DNA follows: TGTGCCAGCCAGGGGACAGTGAACACTGAAGCTTTCTTT. This codes for CASQGTVNTEAFF.

Written as DNA, the CDR3 is TGCAGCGTCGGGGGGGCATCGAACACTGAAGCTTTCTTT. Translating it yields CSVGGASNTEAFF. The V call is TRBV29-1, the J call TRBJ1-1; D may be TRBD1 (6 bases). The V gene lost 6 bases and the J gene lost 1 base, with 12 bases spanning the gap. The CDR3 totals 13 residues. Germline V CDR1 and CDR2: SQVTM, ANQGSEA. The full variable domain, completed using reference TRBV29-1 and TRBJ1-1, is SAVISQKPSRDICQRGTSLTIQCQVDSQVTMMFWYRQQPGQSLTLIATANQGSEATYESGFVIDKFPISRPNLTFSTLTVSNMSPEDSSIYLCSVGGASNTEAFFGQGTRLTVV.

V and J are TRBV7-9 and TRBJ2-7; 11 nucleotides agree with TRBD2. J lost 6 bases, V lost 4 bases, and 5 bases had no gene match. The germline CDR1 and CDR2 sequences are SEHNR and FQNEAQ (reference sequence). The CDR3 runs to 14 residues. The CDR3 bases are TGTGCCAGCAGCTCGGGACTAGCGGAAGGCGAGCAGTACTTC. This codes for CASSSGLAEGEQYF.

This chain links TRBV5-4 with TRBJ2-1, with 10 nucleotides matching TRBD2. Germline V gene data show CDR1 as SGHNT and CDR2 as YYREEE (reference sequence). The CDR3 is 18 amino acids. Unmatched junction bases numbered 16, after V lost 6 bases and J lost 4 bases. CDR3 DNA: TGTGCCAGCACCGACCTAGGCTTACTAGCGGGAAAATACAATGAGCAGTTCTTC. It specifies CASTDLGLLAGKYNEQFF.

The chain uses TRBV4-1 and TRBJ1-4; TRBD1 might be the D (5 bases). The germline gives CDR1 MGHRA, CDR2 YSYEKL. The CDR3 totals 16 residues. V was pared by 4 bases and J by 6 bases, with 18 bases between. The CDR3 sequence: CASSRIPPTVHEKLFF. In nucleotides, the CDR3 is TGCGCCAGCAGCCGAATCCCGCCGACAGTCCATGAAAAACTGTTTTTT.

The chain employs TRBV7-9 and TRBJ1-5; possible D gene TRBD1, 6 bases. This CDR3 is 13 amino acids long. The germline gives CDR1 SEHNR, CDR2 FQNEAQ (reference sequence). Trimming took 3 bases from V and 6 from J, leaving 9 bases between them. The chain's CDR3 is CASSFGGPQPQHF. The CDR3 bases are TGTGCCAGCAGCTTCGGGGGGCCTCAGCCCCAGCATTTT.

A single count supports this clone. The chain uses TRBV7-8 and TRBJ2-1, with D hard to call. V lost 1 base and J lost 0, with 13 bases in between. The CDR3 totals 17 residues. Germline CDR1 reads SGHVS; CDR2 reads FQNEAQ. The CDR3 coding sequence is TGTGCCAGCAGCTTAGGGTTAAAGGCTAGCTCCTACAATGAGCAGTTCTTC. Translating gives CASSLGLKASSYNEQFF.